This T cell receptor beta chain was captured in a study of CXCR3-negative and CXCR3-positive naive CD8 T cells. The study's findings and limits: TRBV-TRBJ usage was similar across naive CXCR3 subsets but distinct in memory cells. Comparison of naive cells showed more hydrophobic TRB CDR3s in CXCR3-positive than in CXCR3-negative naive cells.

CDR1 is SNHLY, CDR2 FYNNEI, per germline. The CDR3 contains 18 residues. To note about this clonotype: Its target is not known.

Researchers prepared the TRB cDNA libraries using 5' RACE with UMI labels. TCRdb re-called the 5' RACE reads and gives one entry per CDR3 protein, without DNA. The table for this sample gives 85,000 to 130,000 distinct CDR3 sequences. This TCR came from a human donor in good health. Some clones in this sample may be carry-over from other donors' samples. This sequence joins TRBV2 and TRBJ2-7; TCRdb reports TRBD1, a call that lacks DNA to check it against. Sequenced: naive CXCR3+ CD8+ T cells from blood. Subset meaning: CD45RO-CCR7+CD27+CD95- naive CD8+ T cells expressing CXCR3 (TNR3+). The CDR3 reads CASSEAFTDRGITYEQYF.